The 20 T cell receptor beta chains listed next were all sequenced from one sample in a study of radiation and T cells in renal cell carcinoma. TCRdb's copy holds only in-frame clones and misses some; the assay was immunoSEQ multiplex PCR. The sample has about 59,000 clones; 78% are singletons. Time point denoted: baseline pretreatment blood. The treatment here: 15 Gy SBRT to primary tumor, nephrectomy 4 weeks later. This specimen was blood, taken from a patient whose treatment included radiotherapy and nephrectomy. All receptors come from a man aged 55 to 70 with renal cell carcinoma.

This rearrangement joins TRBV10-3 to TRBJ2-5; 10 nucleotides line up with TRBD1. Germline CDR1 is ENHRY and CDR2 is SYGVKD. Unmatched junction bases numbered 7, after V lost 4 bases and J lost 5 bases. The CDR3 has 15 residues. CDR3 in amino acids: CAISGPTGGEETQYF. In DNA, the CDR3 is TGTGCCATCAGTGGACCGACAGGGGGCGAGGAGACCCAGTACTTC.

The rearrangement links TRBV7-3 to TRBJ2-6; 7 bases align to TRBD1. V trimming: 5 bases; J trimming: 13 bases; junction bases outside the gene matches: 8. The CDR3 has 13 amino acids. Germline V gene sequence: CDR1 SGHTA, CDR2 FQGTGA. The DNA of the CDR3 is TGTGCCAGCAGCGTTGGGACAGCTCAAGTCCTGACTTTC. This encodes CASSVGTAQVLTF.

The chain links TRBV11-3 to TRBJ2-7; D is unresolved. The V and J ends lost 1 base and 0 bases respectively, with 7 bases between them. The CDR3 contains 14 residues. The V gene's germline CDR1 is SGHNT and CDR2 YENEEA. CDR3 region: CASSLAFGSYEQYV. Written as DNA, the CDR3 is TGTGCCAGCAGCTTAGCATTTGGCTCCTACGAGCAGTACGTC.

The rearrangement joins TRBV2 to TRBJ2-2, with D perhaps being TRBD1 or TRBD2 (5 bases each). The CDR3 loop spans 14 amino acids. The V end lost 4 bases, the J end lost 7 bases, and 13 bases lay between the germline ends. CDR1 is SNHLY, CDR2 FYNNEI, per germline. The CDR3 is CASSAGTRGGELFF. In DNA, the CDR3 is TGTGCCAGCAGTGCCGGGACCCGAGGCGGGGAGCTGTTTTTT.

CDR3 in DNA: TGTGCCAGCAGCGTAGAGGGCGATCCTAGCACAGATACGCAGTATTTT. It yields the protein CASSVEGDPSTDTQYF. The rearrangement links TRBV9 to TRBJ2-3; no firm D call. Trimming shortened V by 0 bases and J by 0 bases, and 11 bases separated the two germline ends. CDR1 is SGDLS, CDR2 YYNGEE, per germline. The CDR3 is made up of 16 amino acids.

The J gene is TRBJ2-2, the V gene TRBV14; possibly TRBD2 for D (5 bases). The germline CDR1 and CDR2 sequences are SGHDN and FVKESK. Trimming removed 7 bases at V and 1 base at J, with 13 bases between. The CDR3 runs to 15 residues. The CDR3 region has the DNA TGTGCCAGCACCCATCGGGGTCTGAACACCGGGGAGCTGTTTTTT. Translated, it gives CASTHRGLNTGELFF.

This chain joins TRBV5-5 and TRBJ2-1; D is uncertain. CDR3 length: 12 amino acids. Trimming shortened V by 2 bases and J by 5 bases, and 5 bases separated the two germline ends. Germline assignment: CDR1 SGHKS and CDR2 YYEKEE (reference sequence). In nucleotides, the CDR3 is TGTGCCAGCAGCTTCAGAGACAATGAGCAGTTCTTC. It is translated as CASSFRDNEQFF.

This clone was seen only a few times. The V and J genes are TRBV5-1 and TRBJ2-7; tentatively, D is TRBD1 (6 bases). Germline values: CDR1 SGHRS, CDR2 YFSETQ. The V gene lost 3 bases and the J gene lost 3 bases, with 13 bases spanning the gap. CDR3 size: 14 residues. The CDR3, as DNA: TGCGCCAGCAGCTACAAGGCAGGGGACTACGAGCAGTACTTC. Translation gives CASSYKAGDYEQYF.

The chain combines TRBV7-3 with TRBJ2-3; D might be TRBD2 (5 bases). Germline V gives CDR1 SGHTA, CDR2 FQGTGA. Between the trimmed V and J ends, which lost 1 base and 6 bases, there was a span of 14 bases. The CDR3 totals 15 residues. CDR3 sequence (DNA): TGTGCCAGCAGCTTAAGAGGGCCAGCAAGCGATACGCAGTATTTT. This translates into CASSLRGPASDTQYF.

V and J are TRBV11-2 and TRBJ1-2, with TRBD1 identical over 9 bases. CDR1 and CDR2 (germline): SGHAT, FQNNGV. The CDR3 has 15 residues. J lost 3 bases, V lost 4 bases, and 6 bases had no gene match. CDR3 sequence reads: CASSSYRGLDYGYTF. In nucleotides, the CDR3 is TGTGCCAGCAGCTCATACAGGGGGCTCGACTATGGCTACACCTTC.

Only one count was recorded for this clone. The V and J genes are TRBV6-5 and TRBJ2-5, with D hard to call. The V end was cut by 4 bases, the J end by 3 bases, with 12 bases between. Germline V CDR1 and CDR2: MNHEY, SVGAGI. The CDR3 sequence is 14 residues long. The CDR3 reads CASSSGYPEETQYF. The CDR3 DNA reads TGTGCCAGCAGTTCGGGCTACCCCGAAGAGACCCAGTACTTC.

V usage is TRBV19 and J usage is TRBJ1-2, with 11 bases aligning to TRBD1. V dropped 6 bases and J dropped 3; count of bases not matched to a gene: 9. This CDR3 comprises 16 residues. Germline CDR1 LNHDA, CDR2 SQIVND (reference sequence). The CDR3 DNA sequence: TGTGCCAGTAGCCTCGGACAGGGGGCGTTGGACTATGGCTACACCTTC. Translation: CASSLGQGALDYGYTF. The whole variable domain, filled in from reference TRBV19 and TRBJ1-2, reads DGGITQSPKYLFRKEGQNVTLSCEQNLNHDAMYWYRQDPGQGLRLIYYSQIVNDFQKGDIAEGYSVSREKKESFPLTVTSAQKNPTAFYLCASSLGQGALDYGYTFGSGTRLTVV.

The J gene is TRBJ2-3, the V gene TRBV12-2; TRBD2, the table's D call, lacks a check against the DNA. TRBV12-2 is noted as a pseudogene. The CDR3 contains 17 residues. CDR3 amino acids: CASRLAQSGGAPDTQYF. CDR3 DNA sequence: TGTGCAAGTCGCTTAGCGCAGAGCGGGGGGGCACCAGATACGCAGTATTTT.

The rearrangement uses TRBV2 and TRBJ1-6, with TRBD1 as a possible D gene (5 bases). CDR3 length: 13 residues. Trimming shortened V by 6 bases and J by 5 bases, and 8 bases separated the two germline ends. Germline V gene data show CDR1 as SNHLY and CDR2 as FYNNEI. The CDR3 loop is CASRTENNSPLHF. Written as DNA, the CDR3 is TGTGCCAGCAGGACAGAGAATAATTCACCCCTCCACTTT. The full variable domain, its missing parts supplied by reference TRBV2 and TRBJ1-6, is EPEVTQTPSHQVTQMGQEVILRCVPISNHLYFYWYRQILGQKVEFLVSFYNNEISEKSEIFDDQFSVERPDGSNFTLKIRSTKLEDSAMYFCASRTENNSPLHFGNGTRLTVT.

The chain combines TRBV5-4 with TRBJ2-2; D not resolved. V lost 4 bases, J lost 4 bases, and 8 bases lay in between. In germline, CDR1 is SGHNT, CDR2 YYREEE (reference sequence). The CDR3 runs to 13 residues. CDR3 nucleotides: TGTGCCAGCAGCCTGGTGGGCACCGGGGAGCTGTTTTTT. Protein product: CASSLVGTGELFF. Complete variable domain (other parts from reference TRBV5-4 and TRBJ2-2): ETGVTQSPTHLIKTRGQQVTLRCSSQSGHNTVSWYQQALGQGPQFIFQYYREEENGRGNFPPRFSGLQFPNYSSELNVNALELDDSALYLCASSLVGTGELFFGEGSRLTVL.

The chain combines TRBV7-9 with TRBJ2-6; TRBD2 agrees at 8 bases. V was clipped by 4 bases and J by 2 bases; unmatched bases: 10. Germline V gene lookup returns CDR1 SEHNR and CDR2 FQNEAQ (reference sequence). This CDR3 is built from 18 residues. CDR3: CASSSSAGGLPGANVLTF. CDR3 sequence (DNA): TGTGCCAGCAGCTCCTCGGCGGGGGGCCTCCCTGGGGCCAACGTCCTGACTTTC. Variable domain in full (rest from reference TRBV7-9 and TRBJ2-6): DTGVSQNPRHKITKRGQNVTFRCDPISEHNRLYWYRQTLGQGPEFLTYFQNEAQLEKSRLLSDRFSAERPKGSFSTLEIQRTEQGDSAMYLCASSSSAGGLPGANVLTFGAGSRLTVL.

The gene calls are TRBV7-2 and TRBJ2-1; D is possibly TRBD1 or TRBD2 (6 bases each). V lost 4 bases and J lost 9, with 16 bases in between. From germline, CDR1 is SGHTA and CDR2 FQGNSA. CDR3 length: 14 amino acids. The CDR3: CASSSQGGITEQFF. The CDR3 DNA reads TGTGCCAGCAGCTCTCAAGGGGGGATTACTGAGCAGTTCTTC.

This chain links TRBV7-6 with TRBJ1-3; D perhaps matches TRBD1 (5 bases). Trimming pared 5 bases from V and 0 bases from J, leaving 20 bases between. The CDR3 length is 18 residues. CDR1 and CDR2 from the germline V gene are SGHVS and FNYEAQ. Written as DNA, the CDR3 is TGTGCCAGCAGCCCGACGGCTTCCGGGGGGGGCTCTGGAAACACCATATATTTT. It specifies CASSPTASGGGSGNTIYF.

The V call is TRBV10-1, the J call TRBJ2-3, with 13 positions matching TRBD2. Unmatched junction bases numbered 3, after V lost 3 bases and J lost 0 bases. CDR1 WNHNN and CDR2 SYGVQD come from the germline V gene (reference sequence). This CDR3 region has 17 residues. Here the CDR3 DNA reads TGCGCCAGCAGTGACGGGACTAGCGGGACTAGCACAGATACGCAGTATTTT. It yields the protein CASSDGTSGTSTDTQYF.

This chain joins TRBV11-2 and TRBJ1-2, with 10 nucleotides matching TRBD1. CDR3 length: 16 residues. The germline CDR1 and CDR2 sequences are SGHAT and FQNNGV. After removal of 4 bases from V and 5 bases from J, the junction contained 10 bases not matched to a gene. The CDR3 DNA reads TGTGCCAGCAGCTCACCGAGACAGGGGGCGGAGTATGGCTACACCTTC. Encoded protein: CASSSPRQGAEYGYTF.